Below, 26 T cell receptor beta chains from the same sample are listed, as sequenced in a study of T-cell memory formation after mild COVID-19. From the 5' RACE reads, TCRdb called clonotypes with MiXCR, one entry per CDR3 protein. The sample contains 500,000 to 550,000 distinct CDR3 sequences, approximately 20% of which appear only once. Specimen: PBMCs or a T cell subset sorted from them (not recorded which). These receptor sequences come from an adult woman who had mild COVID-19 (a few samples of this study predate the infection). Cell type and time point are not known.

The rearrangement uses TRBV9 and TRBJ2-3, with D tentatively TRBD2 (6 bases). Germline CDR1 SGDLS, CDR2 YYNGEE. With 2 bases removed from V and 0 bases from J, the gap between germline ends came to 16 bases. The CDR3 contains 17 residues. In DNA form, the CDR3 reads TGTGCCAGCAGCGTCCGGGAGCGGTTACTTAGCACAGATACGCAGTATTTT. Translating it yields CASSVRERLLSTDTQYF.

The CDR3 region is CASSLTSGPTPFSYYEQYF. The CDR3 DNA is TGTGCCAGCAGTTTGACTAGCGGGCCGACCCCTTTTTCTTACTACGAGCAGTACTTC. This chain joins TRBV12-3 or TRBV12-4 and TRBJ2-7; the match to TRBD2 covers 10 bases. V shed 3 bases, J shed 3 bases, and the junction held 17 bases outside the gene matches. CDR3 length: 19 residues.

The chain links TRBV5-4 to TRBJ2-5, with 15 bases lining up with TRBD2. CDR3 length equals 17 residues. The germline gives CDR1 SGHNT, CDR2 YYREEE (reference sequence). J lost 4 bases, V lost 4 bases, and 8 bases had no gene match. DNA for the CDR3: TGTGCCAGCAGCCCCCGGACTAGCGGGAGGGCGGGAGAGACCCAGTACTTC. Translated, it gives CASSPRTSGRAGETQYF.

The chain's CDR3 is CSVKQGGQPQHF. CDR3 DNA sequence: TGCAGCGTCAAACAGGGTGGGCAGCCCCAGCATTTT. This chain joins TRBV29-1 and TRBJ1-5, with TRBD1 as a possible D gene (6 bases). This CDR3 is built from 12 residues. V lost 6 bases and J 7 bases, leaving 13 bases between the germline ends. The germline V gene has CDR1 SQVTM and CDR2 ANQGSEA.

This chain connects TRBV24-1 to TRBJ1-2, with D hard to call. The germline CDR1 and CDR2 sequences are KGHDR and SFDVKD. Trimming took off 3 bases at V and 6 bases at J, with 4 bases between the two ends. This CDR3 contains 11 residues. The CDR3 DNA reads TGTGCCACCAGTGATATAGATGGCTACACCTTC. Residues: CATSDIDGYTF.

The chain recombines TRBV27 with TRBJ2-7, with 12 bases aligning to TRBD2. The V and J ends lost 5 bases and 5 bases, in that order; junction bases with no gene match: 7. Per germline, CDR1 MNHEY and CDR2 SMNVEV (reference sequence). The CDR3 totals 15 residues. The CDR3 DNA is TGTGCCAGCAGTCCATCACTAGCGGGAGGAGACGAGCAGTACTTC. Translating it yields CASSPSLAGGDEQYF.

This clonotype was seen a single time. The rearrangement links TRBV20-1 to TRBJ1-5; D gene unclear. The CDR3 has 15 residues. V was trimmed by 5 bases and J by 1 base, leaving 15 bases between them. Germline V gene lookup returns CDR1 DFQATT and CDR2 SNEGSKA (reference sequence). The CDR3 loop reads CSALTTPDSNQPQHF. Written as DNA, the CDR3 is TGCAGTGCTCTCACTACCCCTGACAGCAATCAGCCCCAGCATTTT.

The chain carries TRBV6-1 and TRBJ1-2; TRBD1 agrees at 7 bases. V was pared by 4 bases and J by 2 bases, with 10 bases of the junction left unmatched. CDR1 and CDR2 from the germline V gene are MNHNS and SASEGT. This CDR3 spans 16 amino acids. CDR3 in amino acids: CASSAVHRGRNYGYTF. The CDR3 bases are TGTGCCAGCAGTGCCGTTCACAGGGGACGGAACTATGGCTACACCTTC.

This chain links TRBV29-1 with TRBJ2-1; 16 bases match TRBD2. Germline lookup yields CDR1 SQVTM and CDR2 ANQGSEA. V was pared by 6 bases and J by 4 bases, with 9 bases of the junction left unmatched. This CDR3 contains 17 residues. The CDR3 reads CSVAGTSGRAGYNEQFF. In DNA, the CDR3 is TGCAGCGTCGCCGGGACTAGCGGGAGGGCGGGTTACAATGAGCAGTTCTTC.

The J gene is TRBJ1-1, the V gene TRBV12-3 or TRBV12-4, with D possibly TRBD1 on 5 matching bases. V lost 7 bases and J 1 base, leaving 10 bases between the germline ends. The CDR3 has 13 amino acids. For the CDR3, the DNA is TGTGCCAGCACCCTGGGGCGGAACACTGAAGCTTTCTTT. Residues: CASTLGRNTEAFF.

The gene calls are TRBV6-5 and TRBJ2-5, with D perhaps matching TRBD1 (5 bases). Looked up from germline, CDR1 is MNHEY and CDR2 is SVGAGI. Trimming shortened V by 5 bases and J by 1 base, and 11 bases separated the two germline ends. The CDR3 loop spans 14 amino acids. CDR3 DNA: TGTGCCAGCAGTGTAGGGGTTATCCAAGAGACCCAGTACTTC. Protein product: CASSVGVIQETQYF.

The chain employs TRBV29-1 and TRBJ2-7; no clear D. The germline CDR1 and CDR2 sequences are SQVTM and ANQGSEA. V dropped 1 base and J dropped 6 bases, with 22 bases sitting between them. There are 16 residues in the CDR3. The CDR3 DNA follows: TGCAGCGTTGAAGGGGCTAGTAGTGGACCATTGGGCGAGCAGTACTTC. Translation: CSVEGASSGPLGEQYF.

This clonotype came up many times. The V and J genes are TRBV5-1 and TRBJ2-1; D is possibly TRBD1 or TRBD2 (5 bases each). V dropped 0 bases and J dropped 0 bases, with 10 bases sitting between them. Germline CDR1 is SGHRS and CDR2 is YFSETQ. The CDR3 is 16 amino acids. CDR3 sequence reads: CASSLGSGLSYNEQFF. The CDR3, as DNA: TGCGCCAGCAGCTTGGGGTCGGGGCTCTCCTACAATGAGCAGTTCTTC.

This clonotype was seen only a few times. The chain is built from TRBV5-1 and TRBJ1-5; D ambiguous. The CDR3 covers 15 residues. V lost 0 bases and J lost 5, with 12 bases in between. Germline lookup yields CDR1 SGHRS and CDR2 YFSETQ. This chain's CDR3 is CASSLEGLEYQPQHF. In nucleotides, the CDR3 is TGCGCCAGCAGCTTGGAGGGCTTGGAATATCAGCCCCAGCATTTT.

There are a few counts of this clonotype. V is TRBV6-5 and J is TRBJ2-5, with 10 bases identical to TRBD2. Germline V CDR1 and CDR2: MNHEY, SVGAGI. The CDR3 loop spans 14 amino acids. V gave up 5 bases and J gave up 5 bases; unmatched junction bases: 5. Here the CDR3 reads CASSRGLAWETQYF. CDR3 sequence (DNA): TGTGCCAGCAGTCGGGGACTAGCGTGGGAGACCCAGTACTTC.

This clonotype was seen many times. The genes are TRBV6-5 and TRBJ2-6; D might be TRBD1 or TRBD2, each matching 6 bases. Trimming pared 6 bases from V and 2 bases from J, leaving 11 bases between. CDR1 and CDR2 (germline): MNHEY, SVGAGI. The CDR3 totals 15 residues. The CDR3 is CASSRRGAGANVLTF. Here the CDR3 DNA reads TGTGCCAGCAGCCGGAGGGGGGCTGGGGCCAACGTCCTGACTTTC.

This clonotype was observed a single time. The V call is TRBV6-1, the J call TRBJ1-1; 7 bases align to TRBD1. The J segment lost 2 bases and the V segment lost 7 bases, leaving 10 bases of the junction unmatched. In germline, CDR1 is MNHNS, CDR2 SASEGT. The CDR3 is 15 amino acids. The CDR3 DNA sequence: TGTGCCAGCACCCCGACAGGGAGTGTTAACACTGAAGCTTTCTTT. Its protein is CASTPTGSVNTEAFF.

The genes are TRBV14 and TRBJ2-3; 7 bases map to TRBD1. V gave up 5 bases and J gave up 6 bases; unmatched junction bases: 14. The CDR3 runs to 16 residues. Germline V lookup: CDR1 SGHDN, CDR2 FVKESK. The CDR3: CASSERDRELADTQYF. The DNA of the CDR3 is TGTGCCAGCAGCGAAAGAGACAGGGAATTAGCGGATACGCAGTATTTT.

This clonotype has just a few counts. This rearrangement joins TRBV15 to TRBJ2-2, with 9 bases that match TRBD1. CDR1 is LNHNV and CDR2 is YYDKDF in the germline V gene (reference sequence). Trimming at V came to 3 bases and at J to 5 bases, leaving 7 bases not matched to a gene. The CDR3 extends over 16 amino acids. CDR3 loop: CATSSYRGRDTGELFF. CDR3 DNA: TGTGCCACCAGCAGTTACAGGGGGCGAGATACCGGGGAGCTGTTTTTT.

The genes are TRBV5-1 and TRBJ2-2; no clear D gene. The CDR3 is 11 residues long. Germline lookup yields CDR1 SGHRS and CDR2 YFSETQ. V was clipped by 6 bases and J by 6 bases, with 6 bases between them. The chain's CDR3 is CASTQSGELFF. The CDR3 DNA follows: TGCGCCAGCACCCAGTCCGGGGAGCTGTTTTTT.

V gene TRBV25-1 combines with J gene TRBJ2-1, with a weak D call TRBD2 (6 bases). CDR3 size: 17 residues. Per germline, CDR1 MGHDK and CDR2 SYGVNS. V was clipped by 3 bases and J by 0 bases, with 15 bases between them. Here the CDR3 DNA reads TGTGCCAGCAGTGATGCCGGGACTTACAGCTCCTACAATGAGCAGTTCTTC. Translated: CASSDAGTYSSYNEQFF. Full variable domain (rest looked up from reference TRBV25-1 and TRBJ2-1): EADIYQTPRYLVIGTGKKITLECSQTMGHDKMYWYQQDPGMELHLIHYSYGVNSTEKGDLSSESTVSRIRTEHFPLTLESARPSHTSQYLCASSDAGTYSSYNEQFFGPGTRLTVL.

This clonotype was seen a handful of times. The chain is built from TRBV7-9 and TRBJ2-5; D is unclear. This CDR3 is built from 15 residues. V gave up 1 base and J gave up 4 bases, with 13 bases separating them. CDR1 SEHNR and CDR2 FQNEAQ come from the germline V gene (reference sequence). The CDR3 DNA reads TGTGCCAGCAGCTTAGTGGTGCCCGGTCGAGAGACCCAGTACTTC. This codes for CASSLVVPGRETQYF.

This clonotype was picked up a small number of times. The DNA for the CDR3 is TGCGCCAGCAGCCAAAGGGGGGGTACGAGGGAGCAGTACTTC. Translating it yields CASSQRGGTREQYF. The chain combines TRBV4-1 with TRBJ2-7; D possibly corresponds to TRBD2 (7 bases). In germline, CDR1 is MGHRA, CDR2 YSYEKL. CDR3 length: 14 amino acids. Trimming pared 2 bases from V and 7 bases from J, leaving 15 bases between.

CDR3 residues: CASNTLSSGANVLTF. The CDR3 bases are TGTGCCAGCAACACCTTGAGCTCTGGGGCCAACGTCCTGACTTTC. This chain joins TRBV12-3 or TRBV12-4 and TRBJ2-6; D remains ambiguous. The V end lost 7 bases, the J end lost 0 bases, and 10 bases lay between the germline ends. The CDR3 has 15 residues.

A few counts support this clonotype. The V gene is TRBV7-6, the J gene TRBJ2-2; TRBD2 matches 9 bases. This CDR3 region has 15 residues. CDR1 and CDR2 from the germline V gene are SGHVS and FNYEAQ. V lost 4 bases and J lost 3; bases outside the gene matches: 3. The CDR3 here is CASSSGLAHTGELFF. CDR3 in DNA: TGTGCCAGCAGCTCGGGACTAGCCCACACCGGGGAGCTGTTTTTT. Supplemented by reference TRBV7-6 and TRBJ2-2, the full variable domain reads GAGVSQSPRYKVTKRGQDVALRCDPISGHVSLYWYRQALGQGPEFLTYFNYEAQQDKSGLPNDRFSAERPEGSISTLTIQRTEQRDSAMYRCASSSGLAHTGELFFGEGSRLTVL.

This clonotype has a handful of counts. Written as DNA, the CDR3 is TGTGCCACCAGTGACTCCGGGAGCGCGTCCTACGAGCAGTACTTC. Translating gives CATSDSGSASYEQYF. J is TRBJ2-7 and V is TRBV24-1; maybe TRBD2 (6 bases). Looked up from germline, CDR1 is KGHDR and CDR2 is SFDVKD. The CDR3 is 15 residues long. V lost 4 bases and J lost 1, with 13 bases in between.